The entry below gives a single TCR beta chain sequence along with its context. This clone was recorded only once. Its cognate antigen has yet to be identified. Base qualities are not provided; no much larger clone lies one nucleotide away. This sample was included in a study of cytomegalovirus exposure and HLA in healthy donors (dated by TCRdb to between 2016 and 2019). As for the study more broadly: In an earlier analysis of roughly 500 of the donors, under 300 Gb of sequence data and 90 million to 130 million unique TCR beta sequences from 180 million or so T cells were reported. An early release covering roughly 600 HLA-typed donors comprised about 290 gigabases of sequencing data and around 80 million unique TCR sequences. The genetic ancestry cluster associated with self-reported Caucasian donors included 80% to 90% of the 398 genotyped donors. The study aimed to test whether cataloging public T cell receptors could reveal signatures of past pathogen exposure. The study used immunosequencing to profile the T cell repertoires of some 600 subjects and linked those repertoires to cytomegalovirus serostatus. Besides the first cohort of 666 subjects, a separate validation cohort made up of roughly 120 different subjects was used. To predict cytomegalovirus infection status, the study combined high-throughput TCR immunosequencing, statistical association of individual TCRs with disease status, and machine learning. To study patterns of TCR occurrence, a later analysis re-analyzed previously published TCR beta repertoires from 650 to 750 donors and added high-resolution HLA genotyping. The later analysis used no new phenotypic data to find candidate immune exposures, relying instead on TCR beta sequences and their occurrence across donors. An earlier analysis of nearly 600 of the donors applied high-throughput TCR beta sequencing to assess whether each TCR beta V gene segment acted as functional or pseudogenic. Alongside the repertoire data, information on donor age, sex, ethnicity and CMV serostatus was compiled. Genome-wide SNP genotypes for about 55% of the 666 donors were used in a later genetic analysis, which treated that subset as a discovery cohort. All discovery cohort repertoires had been generated using a single sequencing platform. HLA typing included class I and class II loci at four-digit resolution. Typing coverage varied by locus: 629-630 donors for A, B, C, DRB1 and DQB1; 522 for DQA1; about 570 for DPA1; more than 450 for DPB1. About five DR-DQ haplotypes were handled as single units for association and clustering because linkage in the cohort was strong. Among around 400 genotyped donors of the cohort, an average of around 240,000 unique TCR beta nucleotide sequences was sequenced per donor, of which 15% to 20% were non-productive.

The paper's findings and limits, for the study overall: At a false discovery rate of 0.05, a later analysis linked some 17,000 TCR beta sequences to specific HLA alleles. Linkage disequilibrium might explain the correlated functional status among segregating V segments, but an unknown experimental factor could not be ruled out. This cohort had only TCR beta chains sequenced, and the lack of alpha or paired-chain data limited which features could be detected. The study listed 170 or so TCR beta chains as associated with cytomegalovirus. In a later analysis, TCR association rates were found to vary across HLA loci, with the most associated TCRs seen for DRB1 alleles and the fewest for HLA-C alleles. Across donors, most TCR sequences were observed very rarely, whereas some public TCRs were present in many individuals. A later analysis found that HLA-associated TCR beta chains were more clonally expanded and had lower generation probabilities than equally common non-associated chains. The sequencing pipeline was judged likely to have produced a cluster of highly shared sequence variants as a technical artifact. Compared with the approximately 600-donor mean, donors in an Asian-associated ancestry cluster had fewer N-insertions in productive TCRs, according to a later genetic analysis. Roughly uniform sequencing depth across donors was assumed in presence/absence analyses, although this assumption may not hold. According to the authors, the approach could potentially be generalized to other disease states and immunological phenotypes. Cytomegalovirus status was reported to be diagnosed by the classifier with high specificity and sensitivity in both the original and validation cohorts. In a later analysis, several top co-occurrence clusters were reported to appear linked to parvovirus B19, influenza, CMV and Epstein-Barr virus. A further reported finding was that TCR beta sequences accurately predicted the HLA-A and HLA-B alleles for most subjects in the first cohort. HLA typing was unavailable for some donors at each locus, so association tests used only the typed subset. CMV serostatus was the only immune exposure information available for the cohort. A later genetic analysis associated a missense DCLRE1C variant with V-gene and J-gene trimming of TCR beta chains, and an independent cohort replicated the association. In vitro tests confirmed that a few of the cytomegalovirus-associated TCR beta chains recognize cytomegalovirus antigens. A later analysis found that most CMV-associated TCR beta chains appeared HLA-restricted, with HLA associations seemingly driven largely by CMV exposure. Because the 87-base-pair reads could not distinguish some IMGT-functional V segments, including TRBV6-2 and TRBV6-3, those segments were excluded. Broadly in line with IMGT annotations, most TCR beta V segments showed up in productive rearrangements about 90% or about 30% of the time in an earlier analysis of roughly 590 of the donors. The earlier analysis of fewer than 750 of the donors excluded approximately 17 rarely observed V segments, including chromosome 9 orphons, because counts were too low. When HLA alleles, especially DR and DQ, strongly co-occurred, attributing TCR associations to individual alleles was difficult.

The cohort consisted of hundreds of healthy bone marrow donors. Cohort members were all nominally healthy when sampled, although unrecorded immune exposures were likely present. The donor tested CMV seropositive and was one of the 289 seropositive cohort members. A peripheral blood sample was provided by each donor, and peripheral blood mononuclear cells were used for TCR beta sequencing. The Qiagen DNeasy Blood Extraction Kit was used to extract genomic DNA from the blood cell samples. Library creation used the immunoSEQ multiplex PCR assay. The multiplex PCR relied on a mix of 60 forward primers for TCR Vbeta segments and 13 reverse primers for TCR Jbeta segments. A multiplex PCR assay on genomic DNA amplified the CDR3 region of rearranged TCR beta genes. Amplified TCR beta libraries were sequenced as 87-base-pair reads on the Illumina HiSeq System. Under the source paper's analysis protocol: A later analysis counted about 82 million unique TCR beta chains across the 650 to 800 repertoires, and around 9.9 million of these chains were shared by at least two donors. Raw reads were error-corrected and collapsed into unique sequences by a nearest-neighbor algorithm in which closely related sequences were merged to remove PCR and sequencing errors. To assign V, D and J gene segments, CDR3 sequences were aligned to IMGT reference sequences. Each retained sequence needed at least a six-nucleotide match to both a V gene segment and a J gene segment. Rearrangements were called productive when the CDR3 lacked stop codons and stayed in frame with V and J; all others were non-productive. Following IMGT convention, CDR3 was defined as the stretch from the second conserved V-encoded cysteine up to the conserved J-encoded phenylalanine. The earlier analysis of fewer than 700 of the donors excluded sequences that lacked an unambiguous match to a single V gene segment. In an earlier analysis of 587 of the donors, a V segment was called functional when productive rearrangements were above 56.7%, and segregating when the standard deviation between donors exceeded 5%. A statistical classification framework was developed to diagnose cytomegalovirus status using the catalog of TCR beta chain sequences. In a later analysis, TCR nucleotide sequences were compared against IMGT/GENE-DB human TR gene sequences so that V and J genes could be assigned. Using the TCRdist pipeline, a later analysis assigned CDR3 sequences along with most-parsimonious VDJ recombination scenarios. A later analysis defined each TCR beta chain by its CDR3 amino acid sequence plus V-gene family, and excluded reads lacking a unique V-gene family. To address suspected cross-contamination and a sequencing artifact, a later analysis removed approximately 600 highly shared, low-generation-probability nucleotide sequences. For each public chain, a later analysis derived a clonal expansion index from normalized ranks of inferred template counts within each repertoire. A later analysis computed generation probabilities with a VDJ recombination model fitted to out-of-frame rearrangements, and checked the results against IGoR. A later analysis scored TCR-TCR, TCR-HLA and TCR-CMV co-occurrence with hypergeometric tests, applying a repertoire-size bias correction to TCR pairs. False discovery rates were estimated in a later analysis by permuting HLA or CMV assignments 20 times. In a later analysis, co-occurring TCRs were grouped using DBSCAN, with TCRdist sequence similarity added in when clustering inside HLA-allele-positive subsets. Co-occurrence clustering excluded repertoires with fewer than 30,000 or more than 120,000 public chains, plus five with anomalous nucleotide sharing. TCRdb took this table from immuneACCESS and kept in-frame rearrangements with V and J called. Such tables lack part of the clones; where checked against another copy, unresolved V genes explain under half of the gap, and the rest is unexplained. The V and J calls and clone size come from that table; D and trimming were worked out from the DNA. The sample has around 100,000 clones on record, more than 75% of them singletons. The ten largest clones add up to about a tenth of the sample.

The CDR1 and CDR2 encoded by the germline V gene are MDHEN and SYDVKM. V ends up 5 bases short and J 2 bases short, with an unmatched junction base count of 4. The CDR3 goes from the cysteine to the phenylalanine over 14 residues. Only the CDR3 DNA is retained, 42 bases long and in frame from the first base. The rearrangement joined TRBV28 to TRBJ2-7; 9 of the junction bases match TRBD1. Sequenced input: PBMCs. The source is a woman aged 18-35 years in good health and CMV-seropositive. The CDR3 protein sequence reads: CASSLGTGPYEQYF. The DNA sequence is given as TGTGCCAGCAGTCTCGGGACAGGGCCCTACGAGCAGTACTTC.